This T cell receptor beta chain was found in a study of human T cells and chemical hapten exposure. Findings of the study overall: Significantly more large CDR3 similarity clusters were formed by expanded TCRs than by controls.

TCRdb used MiXCR to reprocess the RACE reads, holding one entry per CDR3 protein. The sample carries 150,000 to 200,000 distinct CDR3 sequences, 20% to 25% recorded once. Time point denoted: patch test 1, 2 weeks after DPC sensitization. Treatment: therapeutic diphenylcyclopropenone sensitization with weekly scalp DPC. Blood draws came before every patch-test application. Deletions cut 4 bases from V and 2 bases from J, with 8 bases between. This CDR3 region has 12 residues. CDR1 DFQATT and CDR2 SNEGSKA come from the germline V gene (reference sequence). This clonotype was recorded at least ten times. Its antigen is not identified.

Specimen: whole blood, collected in connection with sensitization to the hapten diphenylcyclopropenone (DPC). The sequence was collected from a woman aged 45 to 65 with alopecia areata. Some clones in this sample may be carry-over from other donors' samples. The chain has TRBV20-1 and TRBJ2-5; D gene uncertain. The CDR3 spells CSATLKQETQYF. The CDR3 bases are TGCAGTGCTACCTTGAAACAAGAGACCCAGTACTTC.